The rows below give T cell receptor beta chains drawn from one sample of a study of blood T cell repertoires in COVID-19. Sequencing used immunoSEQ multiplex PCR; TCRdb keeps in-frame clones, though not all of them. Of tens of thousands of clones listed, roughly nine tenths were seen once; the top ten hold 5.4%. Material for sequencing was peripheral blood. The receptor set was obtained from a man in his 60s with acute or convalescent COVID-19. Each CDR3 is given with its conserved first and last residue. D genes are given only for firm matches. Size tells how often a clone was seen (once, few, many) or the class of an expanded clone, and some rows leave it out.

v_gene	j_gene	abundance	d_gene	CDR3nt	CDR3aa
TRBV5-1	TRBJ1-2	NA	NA	TGCGCCAGCAGCGTCGGAGGAGGGGTGAACTATGGCTACACCTTC	CASSVGGGVNYGYTF
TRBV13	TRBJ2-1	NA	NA	TGTGCCAGCAGCTTAGGCATTTGGGCGGGGAATGAGCAGTTCTTC	CASSLGIWAGNEQFF
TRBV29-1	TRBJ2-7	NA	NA	TGCAGCGTTGAAGCGGGTGACGAGCAGTACTTC	CSVEAGDEQYF
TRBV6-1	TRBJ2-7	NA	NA	TGTGCCAGCAGTGAAGGGGGACTTCTCTTGGAGCAGTACTTC	CASSEGGLLLEQYF
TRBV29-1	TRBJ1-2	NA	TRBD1	TGCAGCGTTCTTACAGGGGGCGACTATGGCTACACCTTC	CSVLTGGDYGYTF
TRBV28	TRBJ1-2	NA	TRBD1	TGTGCCAGCAATGGACAGGGGGATGGCTACACCTTC	CASNGQGDGYTF
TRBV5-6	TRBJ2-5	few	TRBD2	TGTGCCAGCACCCCCCCCCTGGGCGGGGGGCGGGGGACCCAGTACTTC	CASTPPLGGGRGTQYF
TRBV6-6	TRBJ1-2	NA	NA	TGTGCCAGCAGTTACGCAGGGGGCTACACCTTC	CASSYAGGYTF
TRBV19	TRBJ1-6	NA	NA	TGTGCCAGTAGTACCACCGGGATTAATTCACCCCTCCACTTT	CASSTTGINSPLHF
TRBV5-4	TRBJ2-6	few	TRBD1	TGTGCCAGCAGCCCGGGACAGGGACGTTTTGGGGCCAACGTCCTGACTTTC	CASSPGQGRFGANVLTF
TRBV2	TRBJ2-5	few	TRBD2	TGTGCCAGCAGTGTCGGATTCCGGACTAGCGGGGAAGAGACCCAGTACTTC	CASSVGFRTSGEETQYF
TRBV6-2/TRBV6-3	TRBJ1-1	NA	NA	TGTGCCAGCAGTCAGGAGCGGTGGAACACTGAAGCTTTCTTT	CASSQERWNTEAFF
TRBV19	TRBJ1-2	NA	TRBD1	TGTGCCAGTCGGACAGGCCTAGCCTCGTATGGCTACACCTTC	CASRTGLASYGYTF
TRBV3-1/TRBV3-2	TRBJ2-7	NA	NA	TGTGCCAGCAGCCAACCCCCGGCCTACGAGCAGTACTTC	CASSQPPAYEQYF
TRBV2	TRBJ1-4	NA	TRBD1	TGTGCCAGCAGCTTGGGACAGGGGCGCGGAAAACTGTTTTTT	CASSLGQGRGKLFF
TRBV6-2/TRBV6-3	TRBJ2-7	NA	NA	TGTGCCAGCAGTTACTCGAGGAGCGAGCAGTACTTC	CASSYSRSEQYF
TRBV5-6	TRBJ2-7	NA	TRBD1	TGTGCCAGCAGCCCCAGGGGGTACTCCTACGAGCAGTACTTC	CASSPRGYSYEQYF
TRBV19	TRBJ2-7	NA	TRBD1	TGTGCCAGTAGTAAGCCGGGACAGGGGGCATTTTACGAGCAGTACTTC	CASSKPGQGAFYEQYF
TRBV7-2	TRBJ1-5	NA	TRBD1	TGTGCCAGCAGCACACGACAGGGTAGCAATCAGCCCCAGCATTTT	CASSTRQGSNQPQHF
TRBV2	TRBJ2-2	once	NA	TGTGCCAGCAGTTTGAGGGTCGGAGACACCGGGGAGCTGTTTTTT	CASSLRVGDTGELFF
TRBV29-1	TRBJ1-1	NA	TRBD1	TGCAGCGTTGAAGATCCTGACAGGGCCTCTTGGATGAACACTGAAGCTTTCTTT	CSVEDPDRASWMNTEAFF
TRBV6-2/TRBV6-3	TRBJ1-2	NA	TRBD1	TGTGCCAGCAGTTACCTAATGTTTTGGGTGGGACAGATTTTCCGGTGGGGCTACACCTTC	CASSYLMFWVGQIFRWGYTF
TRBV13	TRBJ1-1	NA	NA	TGTGCCAGCAGCTTGGGGCAAGGGTACACTGAAGCTTTCTTT	CASSLGQGYTEAFF
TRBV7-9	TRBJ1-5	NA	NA	TGTGCCAGCAGTTCTAGTTCGAGCGGGCAGGGTAATCAGCCCCAGCATTTT	CASSSSSSGQGNQPQHF
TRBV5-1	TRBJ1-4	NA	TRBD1	TGCGCCAGCAGCCCCGGACAGGGCAGCGAAAAACTGTTTTTT	CASSPGQGSEKLFF
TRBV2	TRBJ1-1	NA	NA	TGTGCCAGCAGTACGCCTACAGGGTCCTACACTGAAGCTTTCTTT	CASSTPTGSYTEAFF
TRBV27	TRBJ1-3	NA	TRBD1	TGTGCCAGCAGTTTATCGGGACAGGGTGGAAACACCATATATTTT	CASSLSGQGGNTIYF
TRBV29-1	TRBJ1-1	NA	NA	TGCAGCGTAGTCAGGGGCATGAACACTGAAGCTTTCTTT	CSVVRGMNTEAFF
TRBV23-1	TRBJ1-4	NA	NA	TGCGCCAGCAGTCCCATCCCGGGGTGTGGTTGCGAAAAACTGTTTTTT	CASSPIPGCGCEKLFF
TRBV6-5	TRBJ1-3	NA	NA	TGTGCCAGCAGAGAGGGAAACACCATATATTTT	CASREGNTIYF
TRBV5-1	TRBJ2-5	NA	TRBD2	TGCGCCAGCACCGGTCGGGGGGACCAAGAGACCCAGTACTTC	CASTGRGDQETQYF
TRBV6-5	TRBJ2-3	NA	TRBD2	TGTGCCAGCAAAGAGCGGGGGGGCCTGGATACGCAGTATTTT	CASKERGGLDTQYF
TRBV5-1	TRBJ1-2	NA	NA	TGCGCCAGCAGCTTGGATCCGAGAAACTATGGCTACACCTTC	CASSLDPRNYGYTF
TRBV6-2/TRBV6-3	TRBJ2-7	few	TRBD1	TGTGCCAGCAGTTCAATCGGGACAGGGAACGAGCAGTACTTC	CASSSIGTGNEQYF
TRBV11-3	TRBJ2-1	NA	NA	TGTGCCAGCAGCTCGACAGGTTCCTACAATGAGCAGTTCTTC	CASSSTGSYNEQFF
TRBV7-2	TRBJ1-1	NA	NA	TGTGCCAGCAGCTTGGTTGGGTCGGGCACTGAAGCTTTCTTT	CASSLVGSGTEAFF
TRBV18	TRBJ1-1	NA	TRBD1	TGTGCCAGCTCACCGGAACAGGGGTGGTCGGCTGAAGCTTTCTTT	CASSPEQGWSAEAFF
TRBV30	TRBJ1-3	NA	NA	TGTGCCTGGAGGGACAGAATATCTGGAAACACCATATATTTT	CAWRDRISGNTIYF
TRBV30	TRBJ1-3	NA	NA	TGTGCCTGGAGTGGCGACTCTGGAAACACCATATATTTT	CAWSGDSGNTIYF
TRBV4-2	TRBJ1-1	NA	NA	TGTGCCAGCAGCCAAGAAATGGACCAGGGCACTGAAGCTTTCTTT	CASSQEMDQGTEAFF
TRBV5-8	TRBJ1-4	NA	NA	TGTGCCAGCAGCCCGGGAACGGGGGTTTTTGAAAAACTGTTTTTT	CASSPGTGVFEKLFF